The rows below give T cell receptor beta chains drawn from one sample of a study of beta chain features in type 1 diabetes. TCRdb keeps only in-frame clones here, not all; method: immunoSEQ multiplex PCR. Counted here are 60,000 to 75,000 clones, approximately 47% occurring once; the ten biggest clones make up about 0.7%. The sample comprised central memory CD4+ T cells from blood. The source of these receptors is a man aged 25 to 40 with type 1 diabetes. Both conserved end residues are part of each CDR3. D genes are given only for firm matches. Clone size is stated in some rows and not others, as once, few, many or a class when expanded.

clone_size | d_call | j_call | v_call | cdr3_nt | cdr3_aa
once | NA | TRBJ1-2 | TRBV7-9 | TGTGCCAGCAGCTTAGTGGACACGAATGGCTACACCTTC | CASSLVDTNGYTF
few | NA | TRBJ2-5 | TRBV21-1 | TGTGCCAGCAGCAAATACGGGGGACAAGAGACCCAGTACTTC | CASSKYGGQETQYF
NA | TRBD1 | TRBJ2-7 | TRBV11-2 | TGTGCCAGCAGCTTAGGGGACAGGGATGACGAGCAGTACTTC | CASSLGDRDDEQYF
NA | NA | TRBJ1-5 | TRBV10-3 | TGTGCCACCCGGGACATTAGCAATCAGCCCCAGCATTTT | CATRDISNQPQHF
few | NA | TRBJ1-4 | TRBV2 | TGTGCCAGCAGTGATATGGCCTCTGAAAAACTGTTTTTT | CASSDMASEKLFF
NA | TRBD1 | TRBJ2-2 | TRBV11-3 | TGTGCCAGCAGCTTAAGACAGGGGAACACCGGGGAGCTGTTTTTT | CASSLRQGNTGELFF
few | TRBD2 | TRBJ2-1 | TRBV5-1 | TGCGCCAGCAGTTCGACTAGCGGGCTGTACAATGAGCAGTTCTTC | CASSSTSGLYNEQFF
NA | NA | TRBJ2-6 | TRBV5-1 | TGCGCCAGCAGCTTGCAGGGCAGGACGATTTCTGGGGCCAACGTCCTGACTTTC | CASSLQGRTISGANVLTF
NA | NA | TRBJ2-3 | TRBV6-5 | TGTGCCAGCAGGCCGACAGGGTTCGGGGGAGATACGCAGTATTTT | CASRPTGFGGDTQYF
NA | NA | TRBJ1-1 | TRBV27 | TGTGCCAGCAGTTTTCAGGGGAACACTGAAGCTTTCTTT | CASSFQGNTEAFF
NA | TRBD2 | TRBJ2-5 | TRBV6-5 | TGTGCCAGCAGTCGGACTAGCGGGAGTATAGAGACCCAGTACTTC | CASSRTSGSIETQYF
NA | TRBD1 | TRBJ2-7 | TRBV30 | TGTGCCTGGAACGACCTCGGACAGGGGGTAAACGAGCAGTACTTC | CAWNDLGQGVNEQYF
NA | NA | TRBJ1-1 | TRBV19 | TGTGCCAGTAGTATAGGTCCAGGGTTGAACACTGAAGCTTTCTTT | CASSIGPGLNTEAFF
NA | NA | TRBJ2-7 | TRBV14 | TGTGCCAGCAGCCAATTAGTTAGCGGAAAGTACGAGCAGTACTTC | CASSQLVSGKYEQYF
few | NA | TRBJ2-3 | TRBV6-1 | TGTGCCAGCCTAAAGGGGGGGCGCGGCGCAGATACGCAGTATTTT | CASLKGGRGADTQYF
few | NA | TRBJ1-2 | TRBV2 | TGTGCCAGCAGTGACGGAACAGGGTTAGGTGGCTACACCTTC | CASSDGTGLGGYTF
NA | NA | TRBJ1-5 | TRBV5-1 | TGCGCCAGCAGCTTGGATGGGGGGGGGAACAATCAGCCCCAGCATTTT | CASSLDGGGNNQPQHF
few | TRBD1 | TRBJ2-7 | TRBV5-1 | TGCGCCAGCAGCTTGGGGGGACAGCCGAACGAGCAGTACTTC | CASSLGGQPNEQYF
NA | TRBD2 | TRBJ2-1 | TRBV5-6 | TGTGCCAGCAGCGTAAGCCAGCGGGGGACCAATGAGCAGTTCTTC | CASSVSQRGTNEQFF
NA | NA | TRBJ1-5 | TRBV6-5 | TGTGCCAGCAGTTACTCCCTCAATCAGCCCCAGCATTTT | CASSYSLNQPQHF
NA | NA | TRBJ1-2 | TRBV30 | TGTGCCTGGAGGGAACAGGGAGTTGGTGGCTACACCTTC | CAWREQGVGGYTF
NA | TRBD1 | TRBJ1-5 | TRBV6-5 | TGTGCCAGCACCGGACAGGGGGTCCAGCCCCAGCATTTT | CASTGQGVQPQHF
few | NA | TRBJ1-1 | TRBV5-1 | TGCGCCAGCAGCTTGGTGGCGGGAAACACTGAAGCTTTCTTT | CASSLVAGNTEAFF